These T cell receptor beta chains were read from a single sample in a study of technical replicates of blood from a handful of donors. The method was immunoSEQ multiplex PCR; TCRdb's version includes in-frame clones alone and lacks a portion of them. In the table there are about 82,000 clones, nearly 96% of which are singletons. The specimen was T cells isolated from PBMCs. The origin of the receptors is a human donor in good health. CDR3s include the opening cysteine and the closing phenylalanine or tryptophan. D genes are given only for firm matches. For some rows the clone size is stated as once, few or many, or as a class when expanded; others skip it.

CDR3 DNA: TGTGCCAGCAGCTTAGACTCAAGAGGGACTGAAGCTTTCTTT; CDR3 protein: CASSLDSRGTEAFF; D gene: NA; V gene: TRBV11-2; clone size: NA; J gene: TRBJ1-1; CDR3 length: 14
CDR3 DNA: TGTGCCAGCAGGGTCAGGGAAGGGACAGGTGCAAAACTGTTTTTT; CDR3 protein: CASRVREGTGAKLFF; D gene: TRBD1; V gene: TRBV27; clone size: NA; J gene: TRBJ1-4; CDR3 length: 15
CDR3 DNA: TGTGCCAGCAGCTCCGGGACAGGGGGCGGCCTAGTAGGTTACAATGAGCAGTTCTTC; CDR3 protein: CASSSGTGGGLVGYNEQFF; D gene: TRBD1; V gene: TRBV5-4; clone size: NA; J gene: TRBJ2-1; CDR3 length: 19
CDR3 DNA: TGTGCCAGCTCACCGGGGGCGGGAGTTCGCGATGAGCAGTTCTTC; CDR3 protein: CASSPGAGVRDEQFF; D gene: NA; V gene: TRBV18; clone size: NA; J gene: TRBJ2-1; CDR3 length: 15
CDR3 DNA: TGTGCCAGCAGCTTAGGCCGACAGGGGGCGGGAGAGACCCAGTACTTC; CDR3 protein: CASSLGRQGAGETQYF; D gene: TRBD1; V gene: TRBV11-3; clone size: NA; J gene: TRBJ2-5; CDR3 length: 16
CDR3 DNA: TGTGCCAGCAGCGTGGGACTAGCGGGACCCAGTTTCAATGAGCAGTTCTTC; CDR3 protein: CASSVGLAGPSFNEQFF; D gene: TRBD2; V gene: TRBV7-9; clone size: NA; J gene: TRBJ2-1; CDR3 length: 17
CDR3 DNA: TGTGCCAGTAGTCAACACCTCACCGGGGAGCTGTTTTTT; CDR3 protein: CASSQHLTGELFF; D gene: NA; V gene: TRBV19; clone size: once; J gene: TRBJ2-2; CDR3 length: 13
CDR3 DNA: TGTGCCAGCCGGGATACTGAAGCTTTCTTT; CDR3 protein: CASRDTEAFF; D gene: NA; V gene: TRBV2; clone size: few; J gene: TRBJ1-1; CDR3 length: 10
CDR3 DNA: TGTGCCAGCAGCTGGGGGGACCTCGGTTATGGCTACACCTTC; CDR3 protein: CASSWGDLGYGYTF; D gene: NA; V gene: TRBV11-2; clone size: NA; J gene: TRBJ1-2; CDR3 length: 14
CDR3 DNA: TGCGCCAGCAGCCAAGATTATAGCAGGGGGCATGAAAAACTGTTTTTT; CDR3 protein: CASSQDYSRGHEKLFF; D gene: TRBD1; V gene: TRBV4-3; clone size: NA; J gene: TRBJ1-4; CDR3 length: 16
CDR3 DNA: TGTGCCAGCAGCTTGGGGCCGGGTCCCTACGAGCAGTACTTC; CDR3 protein: CASSLGPGPYEQYF; D gene: NA; V gene: TRBV5-6; clone size: NA; J gene: TRBJ2-7; CDR3 length: 14
CDR3 DNA: TGTGCCAGCAGCAAAGTTGAGCGGGGCAATGAGCAGTTCTTC; CDR3 protein: CASSKVERGNEQFF; D gene: NA; V gene: TRBV21-1; clone size: NA; J gene: TRBJ2-1; CDR3 length: 14
CDR3 DNA: TGCGCCAGCAGCGCCATAGAGACTAGCTTCTCGGAGCAGTACTTC; CDR3 protein: CASSAIETSFSEQYF; D gene: TRBD2; V gene: TRBV5-1; clone size: NA; J gene: TRBJ2-7; CDR3 length: 15
CDR3 DNA: TGTGCCAGCAGCGGGAGGGGGACAGGGGGCTCCTACAATGAGCAGTTCTTC; CDR3 protein: CASSGRGTGGSYNEQFF; D gene: TRBD1; V gene: TRBV11-3; clone size: NA; J gene: TRBJ2-1; CDR3 length: 17
CDR3 DNA: TGTGCCAGCACCCCCCTCCGTGCAGGGGCCTATGGCTACACCTTC; CDR3 protein: CASTPLRAGAYGYTF; D gene: NA; V gene: TRBV27; clone size: NA; J gene: TRBJ1-2; CDR3 length: 15
CDR3 DNA: TGTGCCAGCAGCTCCCCAAGCGGGGATAGCACAGATACGCAGTATTTT; CDR3 protein: CASSSPSGDSTDTQYF; D gene: TRBD2; V gene: TRBV5-4; clone size: NA; J gene: TRBJ2-3; CDR3 length: 16
CDR3 DNA: TGTGCCAGCAGTTATCTGCCGGGACAGCTTAATGAAAAACTGTTTTTT; CDR3 protein: CASSYLPGQLNEKLFF; D gene: TRBD1; V gene: TRBV6-5; clone size: NA; J gene: TRBJ1-4; CDR3 length: 16
CDR3 DNA: TGTGCCAGCAGCCTTCTTGACGGGGGAAGTAATGAGCAGTTCTTC; CDR3 protein: CASSLLDGGSNEQFF; D gene: NA; V gene: TRBV27; clone size: NA; J gene: TRBJ2-1; CDR3 length: 15
CDR3 DNA: TGTGCCAGCAGCCACAGGGACAGGCGGAACACTGAAGCTTTCTTT; CDR3 protein: CASSHRDRRNTEAFF; D gene: TRBD1; V gene: TRBV7-3; clone size: NA; J gene: TRBJ1-1; CDR3 length: 15
CDR3 DNA: TGTGCCAGCAGCCTGGATGGATTAGCGGTCGATGAGCAGTTCTTC; CDR3 protein: CASSLDGLAVDEQFF; D gene: NA; V gene: TRBV7-2; clone size: NA; J gene: TRBJ2-1; CDR3 length: 15
CDR3 DNA: TGTGCCAGCAGCGTGGGACAGAACACTGAAGCTTTCTTT; CDR3 protein: CASSVGQNTEAFF; D gene: NA; V gene: TRBV7-6; clone size: NA; J gene: TRBJ1-1; CDR3 length: 13
CDR3 DNA: TGTGCCAGCAGCTTGGACAGGTCAAGCTCCTACGAGCAGTACTTC; CDR3 protein: CASSLDRSSSYEQYF; D gene: NA; V gene: TRBV5-4; clone size: NA; J gene: TRBJ2-7; CDR3 length: 15
CDR3 DNA: TGTGCCAGTAACGTCAGGGATAGCAATCAGCCCCAGCATTTT; CDR3 protein: CASNVRDSNQPQHF; D gene: NA; V gene: TRBV19; clone size: NA; J gene: TRBJ1-5; CDR3 length: 14
CDR3 DNA: TGTGCCAGCTCACCAAGGGGACTAGCAACCTACAATGAGCAGTTCTTC; CDR3 protein: CASSPRGLATYNEQFF; D gene: TRBD2; V gene: TRBV18; clone size: NA; J gene: TRBJ2-1; CDR3 length: 16
CDR3 DNA: TGTGCTAGCAGCTTAGGTCTGGGGCAGACAGATACGCAGTATTTT; CDR3 protein: CASSLGLGQTDTQYF; D gene: NA; V gene: TRBV7-7; clone size: NA; J gene: TRBJ2-3; CDR3 length: 15
CDR3 DNA: TGCGCCAGCAGCTCGGCAGGGGATTATAGCAATCAGCCCCAGCATTTT; CDR3 protein: CASSSAGDYSNQPQHF; D gene: NA; V gene: TRBV4-1; clone size: NA; J gene: TRBJ1-5; CDR3 length: 16
CDR3 DNA: TGCGCCAGCAGCCAAGTCATCTTACAGGTTAGCACAGATACGCAGTATTTT; CDR3 protein: CASSQVILQVSTDTQYF; D gene: NA; V gene: TRBV4-1; clone size: NA; J gene: TRBJ2-3; CDR3 length: 17